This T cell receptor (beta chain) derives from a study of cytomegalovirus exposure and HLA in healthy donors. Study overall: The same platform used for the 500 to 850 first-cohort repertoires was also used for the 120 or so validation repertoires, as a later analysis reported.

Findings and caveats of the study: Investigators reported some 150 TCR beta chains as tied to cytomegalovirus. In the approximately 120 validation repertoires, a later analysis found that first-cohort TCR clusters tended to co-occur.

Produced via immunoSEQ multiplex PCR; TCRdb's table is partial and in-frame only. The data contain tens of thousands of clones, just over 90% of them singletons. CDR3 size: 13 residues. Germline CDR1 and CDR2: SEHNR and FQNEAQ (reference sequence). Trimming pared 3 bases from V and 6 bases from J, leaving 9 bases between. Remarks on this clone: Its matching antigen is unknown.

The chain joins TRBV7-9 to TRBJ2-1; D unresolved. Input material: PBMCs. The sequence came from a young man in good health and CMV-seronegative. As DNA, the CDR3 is TGTGCCAGCAGCTTTCAAAATTCCAATGAGCAGTTCTTC. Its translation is CASSFQNSNEQFF.